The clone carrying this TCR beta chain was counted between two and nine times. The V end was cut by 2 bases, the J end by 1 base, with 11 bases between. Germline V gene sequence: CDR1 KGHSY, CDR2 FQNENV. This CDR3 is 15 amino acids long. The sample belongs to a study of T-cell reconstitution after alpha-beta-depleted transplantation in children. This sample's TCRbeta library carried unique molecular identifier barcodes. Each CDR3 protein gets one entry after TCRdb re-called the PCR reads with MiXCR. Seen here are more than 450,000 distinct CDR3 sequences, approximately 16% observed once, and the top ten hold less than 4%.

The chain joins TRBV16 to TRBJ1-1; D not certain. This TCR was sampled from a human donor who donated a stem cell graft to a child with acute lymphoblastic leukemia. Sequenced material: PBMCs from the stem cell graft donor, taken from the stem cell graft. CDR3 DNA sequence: TGTGCCAGCAGCCAAACAAGGGCGGGGAACACTGAAGCTTTCTTT. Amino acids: CASSQTRAGNTEAFF. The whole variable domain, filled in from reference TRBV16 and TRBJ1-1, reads GEEVAQTPKHLVRGEGQKAKLYCAPIKGHSYVFWYQQVLKNEFKFLISFQNENVFDETGMPKERFSAKCLPNSPCSLEIQATKLEDSAVYFCASSQTRAGNTEAFFGQGTRLTVV.